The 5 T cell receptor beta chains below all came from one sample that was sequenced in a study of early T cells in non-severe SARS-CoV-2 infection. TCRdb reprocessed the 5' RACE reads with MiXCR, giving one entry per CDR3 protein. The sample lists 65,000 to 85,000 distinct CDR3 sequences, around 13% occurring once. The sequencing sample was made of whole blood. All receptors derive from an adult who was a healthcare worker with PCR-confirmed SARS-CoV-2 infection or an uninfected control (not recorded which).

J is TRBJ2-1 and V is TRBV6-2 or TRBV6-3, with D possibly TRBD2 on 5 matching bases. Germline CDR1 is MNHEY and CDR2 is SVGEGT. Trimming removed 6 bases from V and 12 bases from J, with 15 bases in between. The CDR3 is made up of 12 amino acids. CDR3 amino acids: CASSRRLHAQFF. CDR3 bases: TGTGCCAGCAGCCGAAGACTACATGCGCAGTTCTTC.

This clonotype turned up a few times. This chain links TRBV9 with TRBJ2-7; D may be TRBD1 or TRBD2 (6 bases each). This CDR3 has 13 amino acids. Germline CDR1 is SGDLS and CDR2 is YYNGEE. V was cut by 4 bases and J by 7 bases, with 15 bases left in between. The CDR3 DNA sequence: TGTGCCAGCAGCCCCCGTGGAGGGGGAGAGCAGTACTTC. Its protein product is CASSPRGGGEQYF.

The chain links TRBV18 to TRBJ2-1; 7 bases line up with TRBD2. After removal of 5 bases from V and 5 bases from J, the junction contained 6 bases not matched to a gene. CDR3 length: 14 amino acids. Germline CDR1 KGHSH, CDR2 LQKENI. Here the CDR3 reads CASSWQRGNNEQFF. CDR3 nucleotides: TGTGCCAGCTCATGGCAGCGGGGTAACAATGAGCAGTTCTTC.

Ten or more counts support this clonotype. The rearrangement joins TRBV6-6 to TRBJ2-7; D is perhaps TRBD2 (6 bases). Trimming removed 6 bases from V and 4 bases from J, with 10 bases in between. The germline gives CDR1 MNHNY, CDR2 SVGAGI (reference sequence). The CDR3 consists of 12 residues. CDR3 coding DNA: TGTGCCAGCAGCCCCCGGGAGTACGAGCAGTACTTC. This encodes CASSPREYEQYF.

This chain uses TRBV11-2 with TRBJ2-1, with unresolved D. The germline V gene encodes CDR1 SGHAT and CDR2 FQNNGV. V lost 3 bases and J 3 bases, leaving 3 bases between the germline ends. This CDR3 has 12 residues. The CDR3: CASSFNYNEQFF. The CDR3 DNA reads TGTGCCAGCAGCTTCAACTACAATGAGCAGTTCTTC.